What follows are 23 T cell receptor beta chains derived from one specimen sequenced in a study of blood T cell repertoires in COVID-19. Clones were read by immunoSEQ multiplex PCR, and TCRdb kept only the in-frame ones, dropping some. The data show tens of thousands of clones, with 83% seen just once and around 2% held by the top ten. The material sequenced was peripheral blood. The source is a woman in her sixties with acute or convalescent COVID-19.

The CDR3 region is CAWSVRGRERDTQYF. CDR3 nucleotide sequence: TGTGCCTGGAGTGTACGGGGGAGGGAACGGGATACGCAGTATTTT. The chain employs TRBV30 and TRBJ2-3; the match to TRBD2 covers 7 bases. The CDR3 covers 15 residues. Germline V gene sequence: CDR1 GTSNPN, CDR2 SVGIG (reference sequence). V lost 0 bases to trimming and J lost 6 bases; unmatched junction nucleotides: 9.

This chain uses TRBV19 with TRBJ2-7; 11 bases are a match to TRBD1. V trimming: 3 bases; J trimming: 3 bases; junction bases outside the gene matches: 4. This CDR3 is built from 15 residues. The germline V gene has CDR1 LNHDA and CDR2 SQIVND (reference sequence). The CDR3 nucleotides are TGTGCCAGTAGTATTGGTGGGACAGGGGGCTACGAGCAGTACTTC. It encodes CASSIGGTGGYEQYF.

V usage is TRBV2 and J usage is TRBJ1-2, with D unresolved. The V gene lost 4 bases and the J gene lost 4 bases, with 10 bases spanning the gap. The CDR3 is made up of 13 amino acids. From germline, CDR1 is SNHLY and CDR2 FYNNEI. CDR3 in amino acids: CASSVDGGYGYTF. CDR3 nucleotides: TGTGCCAGCAGTGTCGACGGAGGCTATGGCTACACCTTC.

This chain connects TRBV7-9 to TRBJ2-5; TRBD2 agrees at 13 bases. Germline-derived CDR1 and CDR2 are SEHNR and FQNEAQ (reference sequence). V lost 6 bases, J lost 3 bases, and 4 bases stayed unmatched. CDR3 length: 15 amino acids. CDR3: CASSSGLAGKETQYF. CDR3 nucleotide sequence: TGTGCCAGCAGTTCGGGACTAGCGGGAAAAGAGACCCAGTACTTC.

V and J are TRBV30 and TRBJ2-4; a weak D match, TRBD1 (5 bases). Germline lookup yields CDR1 GTSNPN and CDR2 SVGIG (reference sequence). The CDR3 sequence is 12 residues long. Trimming took 2 bases from V and 11 from J, leaving 13 bases between them. CDR3 region: CAWSRGTSFQYF. DNA for the CDR3: TGTGCCTGGAGTAGGGGCACTTCCTTTCAGTACTTC.

V gene TRBV10-1 combines with J gene TRBJ1-1, with a weak D call TRBD1 (6 bases). The CDR3 contains 14 residues. V lost 0 bases and J 1 base, leaving 6 bases between the germline ends. From germline, CDR1 is WNHNN and CDR2 SYGVQD (reference sequence). Written as DNA, the CDR3 is TGCGCCAGCAGTGAGTCGGGACAGAACACTGAAGCTTTCTTT. Translation gives CASSESGQNTEAFF.

This chain links TRBV11-2 with TRBJ1-1; D remains unclear. V was shortened by 1 base and J by 0 bases, with 3 bases between the two germline ends. The CDR3 length is 13 residues. CDR1 and CDR2 from the germline V gene are SGHAT and FQNNGV. CDR3 protein: CASSLAVNTEAFF. Here the CDR3 DNA reads TGTGCCAGCAGCTTAGCCGTGAACACTGAAGCTTTCTTT.

The CDR3 DNA sequence: TGTGCCAGCAGTGCTCGAGCCACCGGGGAGCTGTTTTTT. Its protein is CASSARATGELFF. The genes are TRBV6-4 and TRBJ2-2; D is uncertain. Germline-derived CDR1 and CDR2 are MRHNA and SNTAGT. The CDR3 contains 13 residues. Trimming pared 4 bases from V and 4 bases from J, leaving 7 bases between.

V gene TRBV6-1 combines with J gene TRBJ2-3, with TRBD2 identical over 8 bases. Trimming removed 3 bases from V and 2 bases from J; junction bases left unmatched: 7. The CDR3 loop spans 16 amino acids. Germline values: CDR1 MNHNS, CDR2 SASEGT. CDR3 nucleotide sequence: TGTGCCAGCAGTGACGTCGCGGGGGGTGACACAGATACGCAGTATTTT. Protein product: CASSDVAGGDTDTQYF.

This clone occurred once. The V and J genes are TRBV6-5 and TRBJ2-1, with 12 bases matching TRBD2. The CDR3 runs 16 residues. J gave up 10 bases and V 4 bases, and 11 bases lay outside the gene matches. Germline V CDR1 and CDR2: MNHEY, SVGAGI. CDR3 DNA sequence: TGTGCCAGCAGTTTTCGGTCGTCTAGCGGGAGGGGGGAGCAGTTCTTC. As protein: CASSFRSSSGRGEQFF.

This clone was seen a few times. The chain combines TRBV30 with TRBJ1-4; the match to TRBD1 covers 9 bases. The germline CDR1 and CDR2 sequences are GTSNPN and SVGIG (reference sequence). The CDR3 contains 13 residues. V trimming: 7 bases; J trimming: 5 bases; junction bases outside the gene matches: 5. Here the CDR3 reads CASSGTGNEKLFF. In nucleotides, the CDR3 is TGTGCCTCCTCCGGGACAGGGAATGAAAAACTGTTTTTT. Based on the CDR3 plus reference TRBV30 and TRBJ1-4, the full variable domain is SQTIHQWPATLVQPVGSPLSLECTVEGTSNPNLYWYRQAAGRGLQLLFYSVGIGQISSEVPQNLSASRPQDRQFILSSKKLLLSDSGFYLCASSGTGNEKLFFGSGTQLSVL.

The chain carries TRBV7-6 and TRBJ2-1; 9 nucleotides match TRBD1. V lost 5 bases, J lost 4 bases, and 6 bases stayed unmatched. The CDR3 runs to 15 residues. Germline V lookup: CDR1 SGHVS, CDR2 FNYEAQ. Written as DNA, the CDR3 is TGTGCCAGCAGCGTAGGACAGGGGTATTACAATGAGCAGTTCTTC. Translated, it gives CASSVGQGYYNEQFF.

The chain recombines TRBV5-1 with TRBJ1-1; 7 nucleotides match TRBD1. Losses at the gene ends were 4 bases for V and 7 bases for J; bases not matched to a gene: 10. CDR3 length equals 14 residues. Germline V gene data show CDR1 as SGHRS and CDR2 as YFSETQ. The CDR3 DNA is TGCGCCAGCAGCGCAGGACAGGTAGAGCATGAAGCTTTCTTT. Protein sequence: CASSAGQVEHEAFF.

The chain employs TRBV29-1 and TRBJ2-7, with 7 bases aligning to TRBD1. The CDR3 covers 14 residues. The V segment lost 1 base and the J segment 7 bases; nucleotides outside the gene matches: 10. In germline, CDR1 is SQVTM, CDR2 ANQGSEA. CDR3: CSVEAEGAHREQYF. CDR3 bases: TGCAGCGTTGAAGCCGAGGGGGCCCATCGGGAGCAGTACTTC.

V gene TRBV4-1 combines with J gene TRBJ2-2, with 14 bases lining up with TRBD2. With 0 bases clipped from V and 5 bases from J, the junction kept 5 bases outside the gene matches. The CDR3 covers 18 residues. Germline CDR1 and CDR2: MGHRA and YSYEKL. This CDR3 reads CASSQDGTSGSGTGELFF. CDR3 nucleotides: TGCGCCAGCAGCCAAGACGGGACTAGCGGGAGTGGGACCGGGGAGCTGTTTTTT.

V and J are TRBV4-2 and TRBJ2-5; the match to TRBD2 covers 14 bases. With V trimmed by 0 bases and J by 2 bases, 11 bases remained unmatched. Per germline, CDR1 LGHNA and CDR2 YNFKEQ. This CDR3 is built from 20 residues. CDR3 DNA: TGTGCCAGCAGCCAAGACCTGACTAGCGGGGGGGCGCTTCCTCAAGAGACCCAGTACTTC. Amino acid sequence: CASSQDLTSGGALPQETQYF.

This chain joins TRBV7-9 and TRBJ2-1, with D tentatively TRBD1 (6 bases). This CDR3 has 16 amino acids. CDR1 and CDR2 (germline): SEHNR, FQNEAQ (reference sequence). V was clipped by 2 bases and J by 12 bases, with 23 bases between them. CDR3 nucleotides: TGTGCCAGCAGCTTATATCAACAGGGTAGAGTGAGGGTGCAGTTCTTC. Translation gives CASSLYQQGRVRVQFF. The full variable domain, its missing parts supplied by reference TRBV7-9 and TRBJ2-1, is DTGVSQNPRHKITKRGQNVTFRCDPISEHNRLYWYRQTLGQGPEFLTYFQNEAQLEKSRLLSDRFSAERPKGSFSTLEIQRTEQGDSAMYLCASSLYQQGRVRVQFFGPGTRLTVL.

This chain uses TRBV7-2 with TRBJ2-2; D is possibly TRBD2 (5 bases). The CDR3 consists of 14 residues. Between the trimmed V and J ends, which lost 8 bases and 2 bases, there was a span of 12 bases. The germline V gene has CDR1 SGHTA and CDR2 FQGNSA. The CDR3: CASVEGLNTGELFF. Here the CDR3 DNA reads TGTGCCAGCGTTGAAGGACTTAACACCGGGGAGCTGTTTTTT.

DNA for the CDR3: TGTGCCAGCAGTTTATCAATGGTTGGGGCGGGGGAACCCTACGAGCAGTACTTC. Translation gives CASSLSMVGAGEPYEQYF. This chain links TRBV27 with TRBJ2-7; the match to TRBD2 covers 7 bases. The germline gives CDR1 MNHEY, CDR2 SMNVEV (reference sequence). Trimming cost V 0 bases and J 2 bases; bases outside gene matches: 13. The CDR3 is 18 residues long.

V and J are TRBV10-3 and TRBJ1-3, with D perhaps TRBD1 (6 bases). V dropped 10 bases and J dropped 0 bases, with 13 bases sitting between them. CDR1 ENHRY and CDR2 SYGVKD come from the germline V gene. The CDR3 totals 14 residues. The CDR3 coding sequence is TGTGCCACCAAGACAGGTACCTCTGGAAACACCATATATTTT. Translation: CATKTGTSGNTIYF.

The chain recombines TRBV6-6 with TRBJ1-2; D unresolved. Germline V gene sequence: CDR1 MNHNY, CDR2 SVGAGI (reference sequence). The ends were cut back, 0 bases at V and 8 bases at J, with 16 bases in the middle. This CDR3 has 15 amino acids. The CDR3 here is CASSYSRMERLGYTF. The CDR3 DNA reads as TGTGCCAGCAGTTACTCCCGTATGGAGCGCTTGGGCTACACCTTC.

The chain employs TRBV30 and TRBJ2-1; the match to TRBD2 covers 13 bases. CDR3 length: 15 amino acids. The V segment lost 2 bases and the J segment 6 bases; nucleotides outside the gene matches: 4. Germline values: CDR1 GTSNPN, CDR2 SVGIG (reference sequence). The CDR3 loop is CAWSTGLAGANEQFF. The DNA of the CDR3 is TGTGCCTGGAGTACAGGACTAGCGGGAGCCAATGAGCAGTTCTTC. The whole variable domain, remainder taken from reference TRBV30 and TRBJ2-1, is SQTIHQWPATLVQPVGSPLSLECTVEGTSNPNLYWYRQAAGRGLQLLFYSVGIGQISSEVPQNLSASRPQDRQFILSSKKLLLSDSGFYLCAWSTGLAGANEQFFGPGTRLTVL.

This sequence joins TRBV5-1 and TRBJ2-1; 7 nucleotides agree with TRBD1. The trim removed 4 bases at V and 4 bases at J, leaving 8 bases unmatched. Germline V gene data show CDR1 as SGHRS and CDR2 as YFSETQ. The CDR3 runs to 15 residues. The CDR3 here is CASSHTGEKYNEQFF. In nucleotides, the CDR3 is TGCGCCAGCAGCCATACAGGGGAAAAATACAATGAGCAGTTCTTC.